A selection of T cell receptor beta chains follows, all from one sample in a study of CD8 T cells in ankylosing spondylitis. TCRdb passed the 5' RACE reads through MiXCR, listing each CDR3 protein once. Of hundreds of thousands of distinct CDR3 sequences in the sample, 12% are singletons; the top ten hold around 0.51%. Sequencing was performed on blood, either unsorted or a sorted T cell fraction (not recorded which). The origin of the receptors is a male donor with ankylosing spondylitis. The CDR3 runs from the conserved cysteine through the conserved F or W. D genes are given only for firm matches. Clone size is stated in some rows and not others, as once, few, many or a class when expanded.

j_gene: TRBJ1-1; v_gene: TRBV4-1; d_gene: NA; abundance: NA; CDR3aa: CASSQGLGAGNTEAFF; CDR3nt: TGCGCCAGCAGCCAAGGATTGGGGGCGGGGAACACTGAAGCTTTCTTT
j_gene: TRBJ2-7; v_gene: TRBV4-1; d_gene: NA; abundance: few; CDR3aa: CASSLIRSRATYEQYF; CDR3nt: TGCGCCAGCAGCCTAATAAGGAGCAGGGCAACCTACGAGCAGTACTTC
j_gene: TRBJ2-2; v_gene: TRBV12-3/TRBV12-4; d_gene: TRBD2; abundance: few; CDR3aa: CASSFWGGRTGELFF; CDR3nt: TGTGCCAGCAGTTTTTGGGGGGGTCGGACCGGGGAGCTGTTTTTT
j_gene: TRBJ1-2; v_gene: TRBV27; d_gene: TRBD1; abundance: few; CDR3aa: CASSPWAGGDGYTF; CDR3nt: TGTGCCAGCAGTCCCTGGGCAGGGGGCGATGGCTACACCTTC
j_gene: TRBJ2-7; v_gene: TRBV6-1; d_gene: TRBD1; abundance: many; CDR3aa: CASRPGQGAYEQYF; CDR3nt: TGTGCCAGCAGACCGGGACAGGGGGCTTACGAGCAGTACTTC
j_gene: TRBJ2-1; v_gene: TRBV20-1; d_gene: NA; abundance: few; CDR3aa: CSASYLTVKFF; CDR3nt: TGCAGTGCTAGCTACCTAACCGTGAAGTTCTTC
j_gene: TRBJ2-1; v_gene: TRBV6-2/TRBV6-3; d_gene: TRBD2; abundance: NA; CDR3aa: CASRISGRAWNEQFF; CDR3nt: TGTGCCAGCAGAATCAGCGGGAGGGCCTGGAATGAGCAGTTCTTC
j_gene: TRBJ1-1; v_gene: TRBV20-1; d_gene: NA; abundance: few; CDR3aa: CSASPSWVKAFF; CDR3nt: TGCAGTGCTTCCCCCAGCTGGGTTAAAGCTTTCTTT
j_gene: TRBJ2-2; v_gene: TRBV29-1; d_gene: NA; abundance: few; CDR3aa: CSVGPLEETGELFF; CDR3nt: TGCAGCGTCGGGCCCCTAGAGGAGACCGGGGAGCTGTTTTTT
j_gene: TRBJ1-1; v_gene: TRBV6-5; d_gene: NA; abundance: many; CDR3aa: CASSYPGRTEAFF; CDR3nt: TGTGCCAGCAGTTACCCCGGACGGACTGAAGCTTTCTTT
j_gene: TRBJ1-1; v_gene: TRBV28; d_gene: NA; abundance: NA; CDR3aa: CASYDLSTEAFF; CDR3nt: TGTGCCAGCTATGACTTGAGCACTGAAGCTTTCTTT
j_gene: TRBJ2-5; v_gene: TRBV20-1; d_gene: NA; abundance: many; CDR3aa: CSARLTETQYF; CDR3nt: TGCAGTGCTAGGCTTACGGAGACCCAGTACTTC
j_gene: TRBJ2-1; v_gene: TRBV6-2/TRBV6-3; d_gene: TRBD2; abundance: NA; CDR3aa: CASSYSAGVYGNEQFF; CDR3nt: TGTGCCAGCAGTTACTCAGCGGGAGTATACGGCAATGAGCAGTTCTTC
j_gene: TRBJ2-4; v_gene: TRBV20-1; d_gene: TRBD2; abundance: NA; CDR3aa: CSASGGGIKNIQYF; CDR3nt: TGCAGTGCTAGCGGGGGGGGGATAAAAAACATTCAGTACTTC
j_gene: TRBJ2-7; v_gene: TRBV20-1; d_gene: NA; abundance: NA; CDR3aa: CSLSVGGSISYEQYF; CDR3nt: TGCAGTCTCTCCGTGGGGGGCTCCATCTCCTACGAGCAGTACTTC
j_gene: TRBJ1-2; v_gene: TRBV7-2; d_gene: NA; abundance: many; CDR3aa: CASSLASPGGYTF; CDR3nt: TGTGCCAGCAGCTTAGCCAGCCCGGGTGGCTACACCTTC
j_gene: TRBJ2-3; v_gene: TRBV7-2; d_gene: NA; abundance: many; CDR3aa: CASSLVYWGTDTQYF; CDR3nt: TGTGCCAGCAGCTTAGTCTACTGGGGAACAGATACGCAGTATTTT
j_gene: TRBJ1-2; v_gene: TRBV6-5; d_gene: NA; abundance: NA; CDR3aa: CASSYRPGRNYGYTF; CDR3nt: TGTGCCAGCAGTTACCGCCCGGGACGGAACTATGGCTACACCTTC
j_gene: TRBJ1-2; v_gene: TRBV7-9; d_gene: TRBD1; abundance: NA; CDR3aa: CASSLVRTGRSYGYTF; CDR3nt: TGTGCCAGCAGCTTAGTAAGGACAGGCCGCTCCTATGGCTACACCTTC
j_gene: TRBJ2-3; v_gene: TRBV9; d_gene: NA; abundance: NA; CDR3aa: CASSVVQDTQYF; CDR3nt: TGTGCCAGCAGCGTTGTTCAGGATACGCAGTATTTT
j_gene: TRBJ1-4; v_gene: TRBV28; d_gene: NA; abundance: many; CDR3aa: CASSFFEKLFF; CDR3nt: TGTGCCAGCAGTTTTTTTGAAAAACTGTTTTTT
j_gene: TRBJ2-7; v_gene: TRBV20-1; d_gene: TRBD2; abundance: many; CDR3aa: CSATDRTSGPYEQYF; CDR3nt: TGCAGTGCTACCGACCGGACTAGCGGTCCCTACGAGCAGTACTTC
j_gene: TRBJ2-7; v_gene: TRBV20-1; d_gene: TRBD1; abundance: many; CDR3aa: CSARMAGGSYEQYF; CDR3nt: TGCAGTGCCAGGATGGCAGGGGGCTCCTACGAGCAGTACTTC
j_gene: TRBJ1-5; v_gene: TRBV2; d_gene: TRBD1; abundance: NA; CDR3aa: CASSQTGSWSQPQHF; CDR3nt: TGTGCCAGCAGCCAGACAGGGTCTTGGAGTCAGCCCCAGCATTTT
j_gene: TRBJ2-1; v_gene: TRBV20-1; d_gene: TRBD1; abundance: NA; CDR3aa: CSARGAGTGSYNEQFF; CDR3nt: TGCAGTGCTAGAGGGGCCGGGACAGGATCCTACAATGAGCAGTTCTTC
j_gene: TRBJ1-1; v_gene: TRBV9; d_gene: NA; abundance: few; CDR3aa: CASSPQVTMEAFF; CDR3nt: TGTGCCAGCAGTCCGCAGGTAACAATGGAAGCTTTCTTT
j_gene: TRBJ2-2; v_gene: TRBV10-3; d_gene: NA; abundance: many; CDR3aa: CAISPTTNTGELFF; CDR3nt: TGTGCCATCAGTCCTACAACGAACACCGGGGAGCTGTTTTTT
j_gene: TRBJ1-2; v_gene: TRBV5-6; d_gene: NA; abundance: NA; CDR3aa: CASSLRQMNYGYTF; CDR3nt: TGTGCCAGCAGCTTGCGACAGATGAACTATGGCTACACCTTC
j_gene: TRBJ2-7; v_gene: TRBV29-1; d_gene: NA; abundance: many; CDR3aa: CSVETRGREGYEQYF; CDR3nt: TGCAGCGTTGAAACCCGGGGACGGGAAGGCTACGAGCAGTACTTC
j_gene: TRBJ2-7; v_gene: TRBV20-1; d_gene: NA; abundance: few; CDR3aa: CSASLGLQYYEQYF; CDR3nt: TGCAGTGCTAGTCTGGGACTTCAATACTACGAGCAGTACTTC
j_gene: TRBJ1-5; v_gene: TRBV4-2; d_gene: NA; abundance: NA; CDR3aa: CASSQGGEGAQHF; CDR3nt: TGTGCCAGCAGCCAAGGGGGAGAGGGGGCCCAGCATTTT
j_gene: TRBJ2-3; v_gene: TRBV20-1; d_gene: NA; abundance: few; CDR3aa: CSARVRGADTQYF; CDR3nt: TGCAGTGCTAGAGTAAGGGGAGCGGATACGCAGTATTTT
j_gene: TRBJ1-6; v_gene: TRBV10-1; d_gene: NA; abundance: NA; CDR3aa: CAKRGFDLLSLSYNSPLHF; CDR3nt: TGCGCCAAGAGGGGGTTCGACCTATTGAGCTTGTCCTATAATTCACCCCTCCACTTT
j_gene: TRBJ1-5; v_gene: TRBV5-5; d_gene: TRBD1; abundance: NA; CDR3aa: CASSPGTAFNQPQHF; CDR3nt: TGTGCCAGCAGCCCAGGGACAGCCTTCAATCAGCCCCAGCATTTT
j_gene: TRBJ2-1; v_gene: TRBV28; d_gene: TRBD2; abundance: few; CDR3aa: CASGREGGNEQFF; CDR3nt: TGTGCCAGCGGCCGGGAGGGTGGGAATGAGCAGTTCTTC
j_gene: TRBJ2-5; v_gene: TRBV15; d_gene: TRBD2; abundance: NA; CDR3aa: CATSRGVSSGETQYF; CDR3nt: TGTGCCACCAGCCGGGGGGTCTCCTCAGGGGAGACCCAGTACTTC
j_gene: TRBJ2-2; v_gene: TRBV7-6; d_gene: NA; abundance: few; CDR3aa: CASSLTTAANTGELFF; CDR3nt: TGTGCCAGCAGCTTGACGACAGCCGCCAACACCGGGGAGCTGTTTTTT
j_gene: TRBJ2-3; v_gene: TRBV20-1; d_gene: TRBD1; abundance: once; CDR3aa: CSARDRVTGGTDTQYF; CDR3nt: TGCAGTGCTAGAGATCGGGTGACAGGGGGCACAGATACGCAGTATTTT
j_gene: TRBJ1-2; v_gene: TRBV24-1; d_gene: NA; abundance: many; CDR3aa: CATSDRIVGGYTF; CDR3nt: TGTGCCACCAGTGACCGCATAGTAGGAGGCTACACCTTC
j_gene: TRBJ2-3; v_gene: TRBV5-1; d_gene: NA; abundance: few; CDR3aa: CASSSTGPRSGDTQYF; CDR3nt: TGCGCCAGCAGCTCTACAGGCCCCCGGTCCGGAGATACGCAGTATTTT
j_gene: TRBJ2-3; v_gene: TRBV20-1; d_gene: TRBD1; abundance: few; CDR3aa: CSAADRGQGTDTQYF; CDR3nt: TGCAGTGCTGCAGACAGGGGGCAAGGGACAGATACGCAGTATTTT
j_gene: TRBJ1-1; v_gene: TRBV12-3/TRBV12-4; d_gene: NA; abundance: many; CDR3aa: CASSFRLDTEAFF; CDR3nt: TGTGCCAGCAGTTTTCGTCTGGACACTGAAGCTTTCTTT
j_gene: TRBJ2-1; v_gene: TRBV7-9; d_gene: TRBD1; abundance: NA; CDR3aa: CASSPRTGWMHNEQFF; CDR3nt: TGTGCCAGCAGCCCGCGGACAGGGTGGATGCACAATGAGCAGTTCTTC
j_gene: TRBJ2-3; v_gene: TRBV20-1; d_gene: NA; abundance: many; CDR3aa: CSASDNTDTQYF; CDR3nt: TGCAGTGCTAGCGACAACACAGATACGCAGTATTTT
j_gene: TRBJ2-1; v_gene: TRBV28; d_gene: TRBD1; abundance: NA; CDR3aa: CASSLGQGSRFF; CDR3nt: TGTGCCAGCAGCCTCGGACAGGGAAGTAGGTTCTTC
j_gene: TRBJ2-1; v_gene: TRBV7-9; d_gene: TRBD2; abundance: few; CDR3aa: CASSLGASGFNEQFF; CDR3nt: TGTGCCAGCAGCTTAGGGGCTAGCGGATTTAATGAGCAGTTCTTC
j_gene: TRBJ1-2; v_gene: TRBV20-1; d_gene: TRBD1; abundance: NA; CDR3aa: CSAILRTGYGYTF; CDR3nt: TGCAGTGCTATACTTCGGACAGGCTATGGCTACACCTTC
j_gene: TRBJ2-6; v_gene: TRBV7-8; d_gene: NA; abundance: few; CDR3aa: CASRPRPSGANVLTF; CDR3nt: TGTGCCAGCAGGCCTCGTCCCTCTGGGGCCAACGTCCTGACTTTC
j_gene: TRBJ2-1; v_gene: TRBV7-2; d_gene: NA; abundance: many; CDR3aa: CASSAAPGAEQFF; CDR3nt: TGTGCCAGCAGCGCTGCCCCAGGGGCTGAGCAGTTCTTC
j_gene: TRBJ1-5; v_gene: TRBV20-1; d_gene: NA; abundance: NA; CDR3aa: CSARDRPGEEPQHF; CDR3nt: TGCAGTGCTAGAGATCGTCCGGGGGAGGAGCCCCAGCATTTT
j_gene: TRBJ2-5; v_gene: TRBV14; d_gene: NA; abundance: NA; CDR3aa: CASNLGQFQETQYF; CDR3nt: TGTGCCAGCAACCTCGGACAGTTCCAAGAGACCCAGTACTTC
j_gene: TRBJ2-5; v_gene: TRBV5-1; d_gene: TRBD1; abundance: few; CDR3aa: CASSEGTALGTQYF; CDR3nt: TGCGCCAGCAGCGAAGGGACAGCGCTTGGGACCCAGTACTTC
j_gene: TRBJ2-5; v_gene: TRBV20-1; d_gene: TRBD2; abundance: few; CDR3aa: CSAVDLGGIETQYF; CDR3nt: TGCAGTGCCGTCGACTTGGGGGGGATCGAGACCCAGTACTTC
j_gene: TRBJ1-1; v_gene: TRBV10-1; d_gene: NA; abundance: many; CDR3aa: CASSEQAATEAFF; CDR3nt: TGCGCCAGCAGTGAACAGGCGGCCACTGAAGCTTTCTTT